This TCR beta chain was identified during a study of T cell responses to AZD1222 COVID-19 vaccine. V lost 3 bases and J lost 1, with 10 bases in between. Germline V gene data show CDR1 as MNHNS and CDR2 as SASEGT. This CDR3 region has 15 residues. Study conclusions and caveats: Donors in the cohort were predominantly white British and more often female, and clonal diversity was possibly underestimated. Sampling that yielded the repertoires occurred only after the peak T cell response.

A remark on this clone: Its target is not known.

TCRdb's copy holds only in-frame clones and misses some; the assay was immunoSEQ multiplex PCR. The data hold some 83,000 clones, with about 88% observed a single time. Sample: peripheral blood, taken 28 days after the second AZD1222 dose. This TCR was sampled from an adult who received the AZD1222 COVID-19 vaccine. This sequence joins TRBV6-1 and TRBJ1-5, with D perhaps TRBD1 (5 bases). CDR3 nucleotides: TGTGCCAGCAGTGAGAGTTGGGACAGCAATCAGCCCCAGCATTTT. Translation: CASSESWDSNQPQHF.